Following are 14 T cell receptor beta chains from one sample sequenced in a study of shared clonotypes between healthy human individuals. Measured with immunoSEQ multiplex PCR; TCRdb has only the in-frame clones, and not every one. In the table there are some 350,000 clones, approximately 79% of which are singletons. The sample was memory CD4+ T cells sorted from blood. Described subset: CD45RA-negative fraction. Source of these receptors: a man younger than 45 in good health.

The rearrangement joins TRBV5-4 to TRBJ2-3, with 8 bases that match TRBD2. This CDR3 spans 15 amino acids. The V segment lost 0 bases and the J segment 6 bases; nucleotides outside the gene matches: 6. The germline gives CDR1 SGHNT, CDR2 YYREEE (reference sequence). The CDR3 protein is CASSLDGRAWDTQYF. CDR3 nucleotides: TGTGCCAGCAGCTTGGACGGGAGGGCCTGGGATACGCAGTATTTT.

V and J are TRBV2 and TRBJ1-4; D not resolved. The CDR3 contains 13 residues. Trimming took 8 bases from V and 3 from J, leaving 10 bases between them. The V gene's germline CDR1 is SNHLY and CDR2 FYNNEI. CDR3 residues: CASGRAANEKLFF. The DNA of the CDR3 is TGTGCCAGCGGGCGGGCGGCTAATGAAAAACTGTTTTTT.

The CDR3 protein is CSVGKGRYEQYF. CDR3 DNA: TGCAGCGTTGGTAAAGGGAGGTACGAGCAGTACTTC. The rearrangement links TRBV29-1 to TRBJ2-7; D is possibly TRBD2 (6 bases). CDR3 length: 12 residues. Trimming took off 4 bases at V and 4 bases at J, with 11 bases between the two ends. In germline, CDR1 is SQVTM, CDR2 ANQGSEA.

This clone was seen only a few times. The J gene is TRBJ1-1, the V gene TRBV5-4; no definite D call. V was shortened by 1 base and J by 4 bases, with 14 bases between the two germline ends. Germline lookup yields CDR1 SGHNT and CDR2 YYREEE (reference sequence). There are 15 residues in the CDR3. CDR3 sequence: CASSLYGGSGTEAFF. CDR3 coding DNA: TGTGCCAGCAGCTTGTATGGCGGTTCGGGCACTGAAGCTTTCTTT.

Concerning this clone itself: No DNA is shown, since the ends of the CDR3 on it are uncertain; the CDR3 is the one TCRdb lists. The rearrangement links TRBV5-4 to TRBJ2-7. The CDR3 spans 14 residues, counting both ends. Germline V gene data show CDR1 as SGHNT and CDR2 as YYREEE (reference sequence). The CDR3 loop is CASSSGQGGYEQYF.

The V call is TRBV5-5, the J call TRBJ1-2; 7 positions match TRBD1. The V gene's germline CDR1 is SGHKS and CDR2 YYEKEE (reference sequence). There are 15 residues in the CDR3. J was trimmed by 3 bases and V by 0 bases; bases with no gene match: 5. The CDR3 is CASSLAKGADYGYTF. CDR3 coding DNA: TGTGCCAGCAGCTTGGCCAAGGGGGCAGACTATGGCTACACCTTC.

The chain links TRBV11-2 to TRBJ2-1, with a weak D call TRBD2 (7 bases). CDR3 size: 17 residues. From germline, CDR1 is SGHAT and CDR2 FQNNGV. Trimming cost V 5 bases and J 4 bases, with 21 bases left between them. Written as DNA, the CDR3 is TGTGCCAGCAGCCCCCTCAGGGGCGGGAGACATTACAATGAGCAGTTCTTC. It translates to CASSPLRGGRHYNEQFF.

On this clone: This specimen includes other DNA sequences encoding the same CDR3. The CDR3: CASSLALAGSYNEQFF. CDR3 in DNA: TGTGCCAGCAGCTTAGCCCTAGCCGGCTCCTACAATGAGCAGTTCTTC. The chain links TRBV7-9 to TRBJ2-1; D might be TRBD2 (5 bases). The CDR3 runs 16 residues. The germline V and J ends were trimmed by 0 bases and 0 bases, with 9 bases remaining between them. Per the germline V gene, CDR1 is SEHNR and CDR2 is FQNEAQ (reference sequence).

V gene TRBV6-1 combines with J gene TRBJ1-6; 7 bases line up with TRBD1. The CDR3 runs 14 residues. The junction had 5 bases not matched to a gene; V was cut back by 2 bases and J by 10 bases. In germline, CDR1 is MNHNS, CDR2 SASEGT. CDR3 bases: TGTGCCAGCAGTGAAAGTCAGGGGGACTCACCCCTCCACTTT. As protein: CASSESQGDSPLHF.

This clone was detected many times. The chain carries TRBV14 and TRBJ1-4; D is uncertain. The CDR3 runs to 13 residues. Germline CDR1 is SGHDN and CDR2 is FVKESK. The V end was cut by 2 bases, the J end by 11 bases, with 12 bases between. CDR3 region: CASSQSVAWKLFF. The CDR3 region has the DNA TGTGCCAGCAGCCAAAGTGTCGCCTGGAAACTGTTTTTT.

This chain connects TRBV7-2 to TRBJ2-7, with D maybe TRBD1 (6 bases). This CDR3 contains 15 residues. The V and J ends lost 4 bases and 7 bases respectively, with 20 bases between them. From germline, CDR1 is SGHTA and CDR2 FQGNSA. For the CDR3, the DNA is TGTGCCAGCAGCTCGCCCCGGACAGCCCTTCGGGAGCAGTACTTC. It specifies CASSSPRTALREQYF.

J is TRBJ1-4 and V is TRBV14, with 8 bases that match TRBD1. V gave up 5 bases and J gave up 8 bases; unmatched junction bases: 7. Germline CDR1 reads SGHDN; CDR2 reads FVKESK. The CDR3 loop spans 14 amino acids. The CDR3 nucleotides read TGTGCCAGCAGCTCCGGGACAGGCGGAGAAAAACTGTTTTTT. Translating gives CASSSGTGGEKLFF. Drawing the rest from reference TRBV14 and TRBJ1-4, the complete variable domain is EAGVTQFPSHSVIEKGQTVTLRCDPISGHDNLYWYRRVMGKEIKFLLHFVKESKQDESGMPNNRFLAERTGGTYSTLKVQPAELEDSGVYFCASSSGTGGEKLFFGSGTQLSVL.

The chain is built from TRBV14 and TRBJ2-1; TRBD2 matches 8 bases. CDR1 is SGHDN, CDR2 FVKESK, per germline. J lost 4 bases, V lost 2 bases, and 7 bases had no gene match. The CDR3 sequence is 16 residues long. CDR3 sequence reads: CASSQSSGTRYNEQFF. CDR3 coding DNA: TGTGCCAGCAGCCAATCTTCCGGGACTAGATACAATGAGCAGTTCTTC. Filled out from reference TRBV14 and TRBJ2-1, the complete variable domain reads EAGVTQFPSHSVIEKGQTVTLRCDPISGHDNLYWYRRVMGKEIKFLLHFVKESKQDESGMPNNRFLAERTGGTYSTLKVQPAELEDSGVYFCASSQSSGTRYNEQFFGPGTRLTVL.

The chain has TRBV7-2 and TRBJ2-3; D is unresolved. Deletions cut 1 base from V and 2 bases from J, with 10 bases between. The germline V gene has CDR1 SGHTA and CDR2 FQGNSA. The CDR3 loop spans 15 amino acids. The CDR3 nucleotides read TGTGCCAGCAGCTTAGATGGGCGAAACACAGATACGCAGTATTTT. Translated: CASSLDGRNTDTQYF.